In its sample, the clone carrying this T cell receptor (beta chain) was seen many times. Time point noted: persistent/refractory GD, antithyroid drugs over 5 years with positive TRAb. After RNA was extracted from PBMCs, the TCR library was made from it. The CDR3 has 18 amino acids. V was trimmed by 5 bases and J by 5 bases, leaving 27 bases between them. The V gene's germline CDR1 is SGHTA and CDR2 FQGNSA. The data stem from a study of regulatory T cells in long-lasting Graves disease. Through Arm-PCR of CDR3 regions and iRepertoire HTBI primers, TCR beta libraries were built. Using its own MiXCR run on the multiplex PCR reads, TCRdb lists one record per CDR3 protein. The table has about 460,000 distinct CDR3 sequences, around a fifth seen once.

The gene calls are TRBV7-2 and TRBJ2-5; possibly TRBD2 for D (6 bases). The sequenced sample was peripheral blood mononuclear cells (PBMCs), obtained when the disease was refractory, from a patient treated with antithyroid drugs. The TCR was taken from a female donor with Graves disease. Here the CDR3 DNA reads TGTGCCAGCAGCCGCTTTCCCGCGGGTCGGGAAGGAGGGGAGACCCAGTACTTC. Its protein is CASSRFPAGREGGETQYF.